One sample yielded the 24 T cell receptor beta chains listed below, sequenced in a study of T cells after yellow fever vaccination. One entry per CDR3 protein results from TCRdb running MiXCR on the 5' RACE reads. The sample shows some 160,000 distinct CDR3 sequences, about 7% of them seen only once. This specimen consisted of CD4+ T cells sorted from PBMCs, obtained 5 to 6 days after the first yellow fever vaccination. The origin of the receptors is a man between 18 and 29 years old who received the YFV17D yellow fever vaccine.

At least ten counts were recorded for this clonotype. The chain employs TRBV27 and TRBJ2-7, with D perhaps matching TRBD2 (6 bases). The V end lost 1 base, the J end lost 6 bases, and 7 bases lay between the germline ends. The CDR3 runs to 12 residues. The V gene's germline CDR1 is MNHEY and CDR2 SMNVEV (reference sequence). CDR3 nucleotides: TGTGCCAGCAGTTTATGGAGGGGCGAGCAGTACTTC. It codes for CASSLWRGEQYF.

There are a few counts of this clonotype. V and J are TRBV18 and TRBJ1-2, with D possibly TRBD1 on 6 matching bases. Germline loops: CDR1 KGHSH, CDR2 LQKENI. Between the trimmed V and J ends, which lost 0 bases and 2 bases, there was a span of 10 bases. This CDR3 spans 15 amino acids. CDR3 DNA: TGTGCCAGCTCACCACCGCCAGGGGCGAACTATGGCTACACCTTC. Its translation: CASSPPPGANYGYTF. Combining the CDR3 with reference TRBV18 and TRBJ1-2 gives the whole variable domain NAGVMQNPRHLVRRRGQEARLRCSPMKGHSHVYWYRQLPEEGLKFMVYLQKENIIDESGMPKERFSAEFPKEGPSILRIQQVVRGDSAAYFCASSPPPGANYGYTFGSGTRLTVV.

This clonotype was recorded at least ten times. This chain connects TRBV7-7 to TRBJ2-1; D may be TRBD1 (6 bases). The CDR3 runs 14 residues. V lost 5 bases to trimming and J lost 9 bases, with 17 bases between them. Looked up from germline, CDR1 is SSHAT and CDR2 is FNYEAQ (reference sequence). CDR3 nucleotides: TGTGCCAGCAGCCCCCCCGGGGACAAAGCTGAGCAGTTCTTC. Amino acids: CASSPPGDKAEQFF.

The chain carries TRBV5-1 and TRBJ1-1, with 7 positions matching TRBD1. CDR3 length: 14 amino acids. Germline lookup yields CDR1 SGHRS and CDR2 YFSETQ. V shed 0 bases and J 4 bases; nucleotides not matched to a gene: 3. The chain's CDR3 is CASSLAGGGTEAFF. CDR3 bases: TGCGCCAGCAGCTTGGCAGGGGGGGGCACTGAAGCTTTCTTT.

Note on this clonotype: A much larger clonotype is one base distant, so this may be a read error. The V gene is TRBV20-1, the J gene TRBJ2-2; 8 positions agree with TRBD2. The CDR3 runs 12 residues. CDR1 is DFQATT, CDR2 SNEGSKA, per germline (reference sequence). After removal of 1 base from V and 9 bases from J, the junction contained 1 base not matched to a gene. This CDR3 is CSARVAGWELFF. DNA for the CDR3: TGCAGTGCTAGAGTAGCGGGGTGGGAGCTGTTTTTT.

This clonotype was seen repeatedly, ten times or more. The CDR3: CASSVGYRGAETQYF. The CDR3 DNA reads TGTGCCAGCAGCGTGGGTTACAGGGGTGCAGAGACCCAGTACTTC. V usage is TRBV9 and J usage is TRBJ2-5; 7 bases map to TRBD1. This CDR3 is built from 15 residues. Germline trimming cut 2 bases from V and 4 bases from J; bases unmatched to any gene: 8. Germline-derived CDR1 and CDR2 are SGDLS and YYNGEE.

This clonotype has at least ten counts. The V gene is TRBV18, the J gene TRBJ1-5, with D tentatively TRBD1 (6 bases). CDR1 is KGHSH, CDR2 LQKENI, per germline. This CDR3 has 15 residues. V lost 6 bases and J lost 1, with 13 bases in between. CDR3 DNA: TGTGCCAGCTCCCTAGAACAGGGAAGCAATCAGCCCCAGCATTTT. Translated, it gives CASSLEQGSNQPQHF.

This clonotype was found a few times. The chain uses TRBV7-2 and TRBJ1-5, with 7 bases that match TRBD1. This CDR3 has 15 residues. J was trimmed by 6 bases and V by 2 bases; bases with no gene match: 7. Germline V gene data show CDR1 as SGHTA and CDR2 as FQGNSA. CDR3: CASSLPTGLGQPQHF. The CDR3 DNA reads TGTGCCAGCAGCTTACCGACAGGGCTAGGTCAGCCCCAGCATTTT.

This clonotype has a handful of counts. The rearrangement joins TRBV30 to TRBJ2-5; TRBD2 matches 12 bases. CDR1 is GTSNPN and CDR2 is SVGIG in the germline V gene (reference sequence). This CDR3 comprises 14 residues. Germline trimming cut 4 bases from V and 5 bases from J; bases unmatched to any gene: 5. CDR3 in amino acids: CAWKTSGGRETQYF. The CDR3 DNA follows: TGTGCCTGGAAGACTAGCGGGGGTAGGGAGACCCAGTACTTC.

This clonotype was counted many times. This CDR3 is CASTANTEAFF. The CDR3 bases are TGTGCCAGCACGGCGAACACTGAAGCTTTCTTT. The chain recombines TRBV6-2 or TRBV6-3 with TRBJ1-1, with D unresolved. The CDR3 runs 11 residues. The germline V gene has CDR1 MNHEY and CDR2 SVGEGT. Trimming removed 7 bases from V and 1 base from J, with 4 bases in between.

This clonotype was recorded at least ten times. The chain uses TRBV7-6 and TRBJ1-5; D is unclear. The CDR3 runs to 18 residues. V lost 5 bases to trimming and J lost 0 bases, with 20 bases between them. CDR1 is SGHVS and CDR2 is FNYEAQ in the germline V gene. CDR3 residues: CASSRGPRALYSNQPQHF. The CDR3 bases are TGTGCCAGCAGCCGCGGACCGCGGGCCCTCTATAGCAATCAGCCCCAGCATTTT. The full variable domain, rest sourced from reference TRBV7-6 and TRBJ1-5, is GAGVSQSPRYKVTKRGQDVALRCDPISGHVSLYWYRQALGQGPEFLTYFNYEAQQDKSGLPNDRFSAERPEGSISTLTIQRTEQRDSAMYRCASSRGPRALYSNQPQHFGDGTRLSIL.

At least ten counts were recorded for this clonotype. The CDR3 sequence is CATSRDRAFDYEQYF. DNA for the CDR3: TGTGCCACCAGCAGAGACAGGGCGTTTGACTACGAGCAGTACTTC. J is TRBJ2-7 and V is TRBV15, with a weak D call TRBD1 (5 bases). Germline V gene data show CDR1 as LNHNV and CDR2 as YYDKDF (reference sequence). This CDR3 has 15 residues. Trimming took off 0 bases at V and 3 bases at J, with 12 bases between the two ends.

This clonotype was seen only a few times. The chain employs TRBV9 and TRBJ2-1; 7 bases match TRBD1. V trimming: 3 bases; J trimming: 5 bases; junction bases outside the gene matches: 5. CDR3 length equals 14 residues. Germline lookup yields CDR1 SGDLS and CDR2 YYNGEE. The CDR3 DNA reads TGTGCCAGCAGCGACCGGGACAGAAACAATGAGCAGTTCTTC. Its protein product is CASSDRDRNNEQFF.

In this sample, this clonotype turned up a few times. CDR3 DNA sequence: TGCGCCAGCAGCGAGACTAGCGGGGGGGCGATCGGGGAGCTGTTTTTT. This translates into CASSETSGGAIGELFF. The chain is built from TRBV4-1 and TRBJ2-2, with TRBD2 matching over 14 bases. The CDR3 is made up of 16 amino acids. V was pared by 5 bases and J by 7 bases, with 6 bases of the junction left unmatched. CDR1 and CDR2 (germline): MGHRA, YSYEKL.

The chain employs TRBV20-1 and TRBJ1-3, with D possibly matching TRBD1 (5 bases). Per the germline V gene, CDR1 is DFQATT and CDR2 is SNEGSKA (reference sequence). Between the trimmed V and J ends, which lost 2 bases and 0 bases, there was a span of 11 bases. The CDR3 covers 15 residues. CDR3 residues: CSARIRGISGNTIYF. The CDR3 nucleotides read TGCAGTGCTAGAATTAGGGGCATCTCTGGAAACACCATATATTTT.

V and J are TRBV11-2 and TRBJ1-5; 7 nucleotides agree with TRBD1. The CDR3 has 18 residues. Germline loops: CDR1 SGHAT, CDR2 FQNNGV. Trimming at V came to 3 bases and at J to 7 bases, leaving 18 bases not matched to a gene. As DNA, the CDR3 is TGTGCCAGCAGCTTGGAATCTCCCGGGACAGAGTTACGACAGCCCCAGCATTTT. Its protein is CASSLESPGTELRQPQHF.

This clonotype has ten or more counts. The chain uses TRBV6-5 and TRBJ1-4; 9 nucleotides line up with TRBD1. This CDR3 is 15 amino acids long. Germline V gene sequence: CDR1 MNHEY, CDR2 SVGAGI. After removal of 6 bases from V and 5 bases from J, the junction contained 7 bases not matched to a gene. The CDR3 spells CASRTGGSLNEKLFF. The CDR3 DNA follows: TGTGCCAGCAGAACAGGGGGCAGTCTAAATGAAAAACTGTTTTTT.

The table lists this clonotype with many counts. This chain connects TRBV20-1 to TRBJ2-3; D is possibly TRBD1 (6 bases). Germline CDR1 is DFQATT and CDR2 is SNEGSKA (reference sequence). V was cut by 4 bases and J by 1 base, with 15 bases left in between. CDR3 length equals 15 residues. The chain's CDR3 is CSAKQGIKGTDTQYF. As DNA, the CDR3 is TGCAGTGCTAAACAGGGTATTAAGGGCACAGATACGCAGTATTTT.

The table lists this clonotype with many counts. The chain joins TRBV20-1 to TRBJ1-5; no reliable D call. The CDR3 has 12 residues. V dropped 4 bases and J dropped 1 base, with 5 bases sitting between them. Germline CDR1 is DFQATT and CDR2 is SNEGSKA (reference sequence). CDR3 sequence reads: CSAKDSNQPQHF. CDR3 sequence (DNA): TGCAGTGCTAAAGACAGCAATCAGCCCCAGCATTTT.

The chain couples TRBV5-5 to TRBJ2-7; no clear D gene. The germline gives CDR1 SGHKS, CDR2 YYEKEE (reference sequence). V lost 4 bases, J lost 2 bases, and 10 bases lay in between. The CDR3 is 13 amino acids. The CDR3 is CASSPGVTYEQYF. The CDR3 DNA sequence: TGTGCCAGCAGCCCCGGTGTTACCTACGAGCAGTACTTC.

This clonotype has a count of ten or more. This chain joins TRBV2 and TRBJ2-7; D tentatively fits TRBD1 or TRBD2 (5 bases each). Trimming pared 5 bases from V and 0 bases from J, leaving 11 bases between. The CDR3 totals 14 residues. Germline lookup yields CDR1 SNHLY and CDR2 FYNNEI. The CDR3 bases are TGTGCCAGCAGTAGGGACGGAAGCTCCTACGAGCAGTACGTC. Translation: CASSRDGSSYEQYV.

V gene TRBV6-2 or TRBV6-3 combines with J gene TRBJ2-1; TRBD2 matches at 8 bases. CDR3 size: 12 residues. Trimming took 5 bases from V and 10 from J; bases not matched to a gene: 4. In germline, CDR1 is MNHEY, CDR2 SVGEGT. CDR3 DNA sequence: TGTGCCAGCAGTGCCCCGGGAGGGGAGCAGTTCTTC. Protein product: CASSAPGGEQFF.

Ten or more counts support this clonotype. V is TRBV29-1 and J is TRBJ2-5; D may be TRBD2 (6 bases). V shed 4 bases and J shed 4 bases, with 13 bases lying between them. This CDR3 has 13 amino acids. Germline V CDR1 and CDR2: SQVTM, ANQGSEA. The CDR3 nucleotides read TGCAGCGTTGCAGGGTCGGAGGGAGAGACCCAGTACTTC. Amino acids: CSVAGSEGETQYF.

This clonotype turned up a few times. The chain is built from TRBV20-1 and TRBJ2-5, with no clear D. Germline V gene sequence: CDR1 DFQATT, CDR2 SNEGSKA (reference sequence). This CDR3 region has 11 residues. The V and J ends lost 1 base and 5 bases respectively, with 5 bases between them. The CDR3 sequence: CSARAGETQYF. As DNA, the CDR3 is TGCAGTGCTAGAGCCGGGGAGACCCAGTACTTC.